This T cell receptor beta chain was sequenced during a study of shared clonotypes between healthy human individuals. Study-level information: The cohort had two women and a few men, ages 18 to 49. Study-wide findings and caveats: Against clonotypes common to all four donors, non-shared ones had lower generation probabilities. In general, naive subsets displayed greater estimated richness than memory subsets did.

The data were produced by immunoSEQ multiplex PCR, yet TCRdb's version contains in-frame clones alone and is incomplete. The repertoire holds around 2,000,000 clones, with about 94% as singletons. Regarding this clone: Antigen: not known. Other DNA variants within this sample encode the same CDR3.

In the naive CD8 group, cells lacked CD45RO and were positively selected for CCR7, so terminally differentiated effector memory CD45RA+ cells were left out. The CDR3 loop spans 14 amino acids. Germline CDR1 LGHNA, CDR2 YSLEER. The germline V and J ends were trimmed by 0 bases and 0 bases, with 6 bases remaining between them. The chain joins TRBV4-3 to TRBJ2-7; a weak D match, TRBD2 (5 bases). Input material: naive CD8+ T cells sorted from blood. The receptor's source is a man between 18 and 29 years old in good health. CDR3 sequence reads: CASSQEEGSYEQYF. CDR3 DNA: TGCGCCAGCAGCCAAGAAGAGGGCTCCTACGAGCAGTACTTC.